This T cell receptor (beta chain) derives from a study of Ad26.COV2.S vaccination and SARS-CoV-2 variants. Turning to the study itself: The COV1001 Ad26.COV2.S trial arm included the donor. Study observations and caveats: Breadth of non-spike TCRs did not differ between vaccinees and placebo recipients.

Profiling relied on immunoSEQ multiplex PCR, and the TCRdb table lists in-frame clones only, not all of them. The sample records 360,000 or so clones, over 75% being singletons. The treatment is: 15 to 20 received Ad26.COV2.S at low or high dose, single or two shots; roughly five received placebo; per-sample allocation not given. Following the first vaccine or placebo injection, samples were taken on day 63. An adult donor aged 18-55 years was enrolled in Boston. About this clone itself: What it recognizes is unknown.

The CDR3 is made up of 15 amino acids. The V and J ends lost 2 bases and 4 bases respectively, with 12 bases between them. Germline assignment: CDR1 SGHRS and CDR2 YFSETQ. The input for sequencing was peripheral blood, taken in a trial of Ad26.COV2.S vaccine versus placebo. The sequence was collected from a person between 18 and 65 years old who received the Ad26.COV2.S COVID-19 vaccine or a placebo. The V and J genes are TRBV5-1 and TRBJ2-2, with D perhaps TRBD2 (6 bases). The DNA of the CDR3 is TGCGCCAGCAGCTTCGGGGGATTATTCACCGGGGAGCTGTTTTTT. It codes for CASSFGGLFTGELFF.